This TCR beta chain was obtained from a study of T cell repertoires in aging, cancer and after chemotherapy. Background on the study: Six age groups, ranging from 30 or younger to 70 or older, included the donors. Clear clonal overlap appeared across healthy donor samples taken over several months to years. Study conclusions and caveats: Compared with age-matched healthy donors, untreated hematological or solid cancer patients showed higher blood TCR clonality.

By share, this clonotype counts as medium-sized (0.01 to 0.1%). Its antigen is still unknown. TRB rearrangements spanning V, D and J were amplified using mixed TRB-A/B primers. MiXCR was run by TCRdb on the multiplex PCR reads, yielding one entry per CDR3 protein. The profile shows some 6,000 distinct CDR3 sequences, under 30% of them singletons. Amplification of TCR beta used genomic DNA extracted from peripheral blood. The sequencing input was blood. The sequence was collected from a human donor in good health.

The DNA of the CDR3 is TGTGCCAGCGTCGACAGGGAGGCCTACGAGCAGTACTTC. Translation: CASVDREAYEQYF. The rearrangement uses TRBV6-2 or TRBV6-3 and TRBJ2-7, with D tentatively TRBD1 (7 bases). The germline V and J ends were trimmed by 8 bases and 2 bases, with 13 bases remaining between them. Germline values: CDR1 MNHEY, CDR2 SVGEGT. CDR3 length: 13 residues.